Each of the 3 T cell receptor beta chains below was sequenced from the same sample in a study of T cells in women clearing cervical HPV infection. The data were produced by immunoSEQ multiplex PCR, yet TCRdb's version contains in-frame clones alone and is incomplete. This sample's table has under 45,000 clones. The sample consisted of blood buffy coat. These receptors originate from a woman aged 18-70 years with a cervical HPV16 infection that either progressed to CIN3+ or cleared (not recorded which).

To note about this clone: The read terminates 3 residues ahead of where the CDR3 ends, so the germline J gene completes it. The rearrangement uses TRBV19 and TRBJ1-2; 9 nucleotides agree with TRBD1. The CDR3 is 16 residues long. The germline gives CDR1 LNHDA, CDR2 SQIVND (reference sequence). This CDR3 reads CASSGRGTGNPYDYTF. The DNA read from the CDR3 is TGTGCCAGTAGTGGGAGAGGGACAGGGAACCCCTACGAC.

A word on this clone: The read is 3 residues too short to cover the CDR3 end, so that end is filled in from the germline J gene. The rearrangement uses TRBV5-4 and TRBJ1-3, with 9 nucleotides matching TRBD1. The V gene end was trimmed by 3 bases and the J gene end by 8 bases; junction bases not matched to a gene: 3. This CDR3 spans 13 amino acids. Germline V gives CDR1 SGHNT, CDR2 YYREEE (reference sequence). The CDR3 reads CASSWGQGYTIYF. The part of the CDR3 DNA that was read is TGTGCCAGCAGCTGGGGACAGGGTTACACC.

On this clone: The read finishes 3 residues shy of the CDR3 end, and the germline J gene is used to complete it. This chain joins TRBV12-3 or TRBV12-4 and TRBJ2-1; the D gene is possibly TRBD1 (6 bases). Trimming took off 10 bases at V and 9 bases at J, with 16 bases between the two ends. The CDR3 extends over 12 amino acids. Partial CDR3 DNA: TGTGCCATCTCGCAGGGGATCGGTGAG. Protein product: CAISQGIGE. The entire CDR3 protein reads CAISQGIGEQFF.